A selection of T cell receptor beta chains follows, all from one sample in a study of shared clonotypes between healthy human individuals. The protocol was immunoSEQ multiplex PCR, while the TCRdb copy is restricted to in-frame clones and leaves out a portion. The repertoire holds 600,000 to 750,000 clones, with roughly 70% as singletons. The source material was memory CD4+ T cells sorted from blood. The receptors were gathered from a woman aged 25-40 years in good health. CDR3s include the opening cysteine and the closing phenylalanine or tryptophan. The D gene is left open where the match is weak. Only part of the rows carry a size: once, few, many, or a class if the clone is expanded.

J gene: TRBJ2-1
clone size: .
D gene: TRBD2
V gene: TRBV15
CDR3 protein: CATSGLAGEVNEQFF
CDR3 DNA: TGTGCCACCTCCGGACTAGCGGGAGAAGTAAATGAGCAGTTCTTC

J gene: TRBJ2-7
clone size: .
D gene: .
V gene: TRBV7-2
CDR3 protein: CASQSWWGLSNEQYF
CDR3 DNA: TGTGCCAGTCAAAGCTGGTGGGGTTTATCAAACGAGCAGTACTTC

J gene: TRBJ2-2
clone size: .
D gene: .
V gene: TRBV30
CDR3 protein: CAWLKPDRFNTGELFF
CDR3 DNA: TGTGCCTGGCTTAAACCTGACAGATTTAACACCGGGGAGCTGTTTTTT

J gene: TRBJ1-1
clone size: .
D gene: .
V gene: TRBV18
CDR3 protein: CASSPQGRGGSTEAFF
CDR3 DNA: TGTGCCAGCTCACCACAGGGTCGGGGGGGGAGCACTGAAGCTTTCTTT

J gene: TRBJ1-2
clone size: .
D gene: .
V gene: TRBV4-2
CDR3 protein: CASSQMDSRKNYGYTF
CDR3 DNA: TGTGCCAGCAGCCAGATGGATTCGAGAAAAAACTATGGCTACACCTTC

J gene: TRBJ1-4
clone size: few
D gene: .
V gene: TRBV28
CDR3 protein: CASSGWAVNEKLFF
CDR3 DNA: TGTGCCAGCAGTGGGTGGGCCGTTAATGAAAAACTGTTTTTT

J gene: TRBJ2-1
clone size: few
D gene: .
V gene: TRBV7-2
CDR3 protein: CASSPQGGVSYNEQFF
CDR3 DNA: TGTGCCAGCAGCCCCCAAGGGGGGGTCTCCTACAATGAGCAGTTCTTC

J gene: TRBJ1-2
clone size: .
D gene: .
V gene: TRBV19
CDR3 protein: CASSRDQQGFGYGYTF
CDR3 DNA: TGTGCCAGTAGCAGGGACCAACAGGGATTCGGCTATGGCTACACCTTC

J gene: TRBJ2-7
clone size: .
D gene: .
V gene: TRBV28
CDR3 protein: CASSRIDRFYEQYF
CDR3 DNA: TGTGCCAGCAGTCGCATCGACAGGTTCTACGAGCAGTACTTC

J gene: TRBJ1-2
clone size: few
D gene: .
V gene: TRBV28
CDR3 protein: CASSLKGPLNYGYTF
CDR3 DNA: TGTGCCAGCAGTTTAAAGGGACCGCTAAACTATGGCTACACCTTC

J gene: TRBJ1-6
clone size: .
D gene: .
V gene: TRBV11-2
CDR3 protein: CASSPADVTISPLHF
CDR3 DNA: TGTGCCAGCAGCCCGGCGGACGTGACCATTTCGCCCCTCCACTTT

J gene: TRBJ2-3
clone size: .
D gene: .
V gene: TRBV19
CDR3 protein: CASSTRDTQYF
CDR3 DNA: TGTGCCAGTAGTACTAGAGATACGCAGTATTTT

J gene: TRBJ2-1
clone size: few
D gene: .
V gene: TRBV5-1
CDR3 protein: CASSLSSSSYNEQFF
CDR3 DNA: TGCGCCAGCAGCTTGTCGTCCAGCTCCTACAATGAGCAGTTCTTC

J gene: TRBJ2-5
clone size: .
D gene: .
V gene: TRBV28
CDR3 protein: CASSPTLASQTQYF
CDR3 DNA: TGTGCCAGCAGCCCTACTCTAGCATCGCAGACCCAGTACTTC

J gene: TRBJ2-1
clone size: .
D gene: TRBD2
V gene: TRBV15
CDR3 protein: CATSRFRLAGSNEQFF
CDR3 DNA: TGTGCCACCAGCAGATTTAGACTAGCGGGAAGCAATGAGCAGTTCTTC

J gene: TRBJ1-1
clone size: .
D gene: .
V gene: TRBV5-1
CDR3 protein: CASSLAWDTEAFF
CDR3 DNA: TGCGCCAGCAGCTTGGCGTGGGACACTGAAGCTTTCTTT